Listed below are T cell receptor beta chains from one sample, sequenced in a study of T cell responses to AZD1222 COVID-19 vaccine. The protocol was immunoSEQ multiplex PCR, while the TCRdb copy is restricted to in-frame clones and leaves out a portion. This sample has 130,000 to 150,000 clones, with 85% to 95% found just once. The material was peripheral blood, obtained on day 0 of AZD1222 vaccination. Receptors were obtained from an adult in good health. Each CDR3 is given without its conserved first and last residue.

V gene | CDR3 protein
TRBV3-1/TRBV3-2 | ASSPRDRGNTGELF
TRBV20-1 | SASNFGDHRPNTEAF
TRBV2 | ASSVSSLDSPLH
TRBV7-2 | ASSLAGINRYEQY
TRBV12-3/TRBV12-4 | ASRRGVEQF
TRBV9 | ASSVGSGGDSPLH
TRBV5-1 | ASQKTAANSPLH
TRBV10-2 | ASSDRGALSYNEQF
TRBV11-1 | ASSSGQPSQPQH
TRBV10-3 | AISEFDVRETQY
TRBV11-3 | ASSLGRSSGNTIY
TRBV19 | ASTGQGAIEAF
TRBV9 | ASSVGQSLSYEQY
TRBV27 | ASTKGGPDQPQH
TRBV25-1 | ASSETNTYEQY
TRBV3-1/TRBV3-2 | ASSQAGDRRYGYT
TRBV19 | ASSAQGAVRNGYT
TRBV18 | ASSPPGSKRGNTIY
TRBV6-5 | ASSDGGPPGNIQY
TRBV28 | ASSSGGWNTEAF
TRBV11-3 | ASSLTGQGENEQF
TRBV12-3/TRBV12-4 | ASSLGNTEAF
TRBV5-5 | ASSPGTPSNQPQH
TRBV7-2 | ASSSSGANSGNTIY
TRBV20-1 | SASPGGRATGEQF
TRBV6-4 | ASSPTGGLPAF
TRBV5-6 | ASSFGGGFYEQY
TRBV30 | AWTLQGVNYGYT
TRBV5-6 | ASNLRDRAPGYT
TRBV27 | ASSLSGYGYT
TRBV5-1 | ASSRLAGVSYNEQF
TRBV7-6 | ASSWGTETNYGYT
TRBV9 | ASSALDSRNEKLF
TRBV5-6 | ASSFGQGSNTGELF
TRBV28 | ASLDRPNSPLH
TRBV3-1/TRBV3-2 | ASSQTEEKLF
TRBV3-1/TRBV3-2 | ASSLQGREAF
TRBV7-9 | ASSPTKGSLDEAF
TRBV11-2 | ASSLMVLSQF
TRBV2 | ASSVQGLSNQPQH
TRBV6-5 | ASSNLKNYGYT
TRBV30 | AWTYTYTEAF
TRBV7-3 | ASSLGQAADTQY
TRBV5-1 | ASSSGGLAGGPGGELF
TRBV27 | ASSPLRDRVNYGYT
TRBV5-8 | ASSSGLQGNEQF
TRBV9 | ASSALGRMYSGANVLT
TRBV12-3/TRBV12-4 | ASSFEQMEAF
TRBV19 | ASSIVTSGTDTQY